The clone carrying this T cell receptor (beta chain) came up a few times. This sample was taken from a study of blood T cell repertoires in COVID-19. Germline lookup yields CDR1 SGHTA and CDR2 FQGNSA. The CDR3 is made up of 13 amino acids. Between the trimmed V and J ends, which lost 5 bases and 6 bases, there was a span of 14 bases. The data were produced by immunoSEQ multiplex PCR, yet TCRdb's version contains in-frame clones alone and is incomplete. Of about 210,000 clones listed, roughly four fifths are singletons. The sequenced sample consisted of peripheral blood. The rearrangement joins TRBV7-2 to TRBJ2-7, with D unresolved. The clonotype comes from a woman aged 40 to 50 with acute or convalescent COVID-19. The CDR3 loop is CASSLQLSGEQYF. DNA of the CDR3: TGTGCCAGCAGCCTCCAACTGTCTGGCGAGCAGTACTTC.